The clone carrying this T cell receptor (beta chain) has only a few counts. Its target is not known. These data come from a study of T cell repertoires in cytomegalovirus infection. Notes on the study in general: Summed frequency of public TCR beta families distinguished CMV carriers with the relevant HLA.

Via MiXCR, TCRdb re-called the reads, giving one row per CDR3 protein. The sample includes around 350,000 distinct CDR3 sequences, 15% to 20% of them seen just once. Sequenced: PBMCs. This clonotype originated in a human donor in good health (CMV status not recorded). Some clones in this sample may be carry-over from other donors' samples.

CDR3: CATSGDRGPNQPQHF. The DNA of the CDR3 is TGTGCCACCAGCGGGGACAGGGGGCCGAATCAGCCCCAGCATTTT. This chain uses TRBV15 with TRBJ1-5; 12 bases are a match to TRBD1. The ends lost 5 bases at V and 4 bases at J; junction bases unmatched: 3. Germline CDR1 is LNHNV and CDR2 is YYDKDF (reference sequence). The CDR3 runs 15 residues. Using reference TRBV15 and TRBJ1-5 for the parts outside the CDR3, the full variable domain is DAMVIQNPRYQVTQFGKPVTLSCSQTLNHNVMYWYQQKSSQAPKLLFHYYDKDFNNEADTPDNFQSRRPNTSFCFLDIRSPGLGDTAMYLCATSGDRGPNQPQHFGDGTRLSIL.